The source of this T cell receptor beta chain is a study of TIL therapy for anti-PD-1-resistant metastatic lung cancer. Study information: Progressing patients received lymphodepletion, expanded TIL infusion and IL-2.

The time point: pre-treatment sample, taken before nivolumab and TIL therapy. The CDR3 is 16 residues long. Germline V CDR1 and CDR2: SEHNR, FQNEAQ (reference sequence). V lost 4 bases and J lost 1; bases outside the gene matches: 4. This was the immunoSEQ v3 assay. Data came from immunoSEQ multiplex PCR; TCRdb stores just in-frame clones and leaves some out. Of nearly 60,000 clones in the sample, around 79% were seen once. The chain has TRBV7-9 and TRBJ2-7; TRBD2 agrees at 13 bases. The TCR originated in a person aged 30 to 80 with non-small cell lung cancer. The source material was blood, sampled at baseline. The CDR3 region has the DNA TGTGCCAGCAGCTCTGGACTAGCGGGGGATTCCTACGAGCAGTACTTC. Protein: CASSSGLAGDSYEQYF.